What follows describes a single TCR beta chain. Its target is not known. Clones were sequenced by immunoSEQ multiplex PCR, and TCRdb holds only the in-frame ones, with some missing. The repertoire consists of some 480,000 clones, with 87% occurring once and the leading ten covering around 13%. The treatment is: 19 received Ad26.COV2.S at low or high dose, single or two shots; about 5 received placebo; per-sample allocation not given. Collection of samples fell on day 63 after the first vaccine or placebo injection. These data are taken from a study of Ad26.COV2.S vaccination and SARS-CoV-2 variants. Study-level information: Donor was one of the participants in the Ad26.COV2.S arm of the COV1001 trial. The study gave Ad26.COV2.S intramuscularly, once or twice 56 days apart. Study results and limitations: Substantial breadth was reported for post-vaccination spike-specific CD8+ and CD4+ T cells. The placebo group had lower spike-specific TCR breadth than the vaccine recipients did.

The ends were cut back, 5 bases at V and 4 bases at J, with 18 bases in the middle. The germline V gene encodes CDR1 SGHTS and CDR2 YDEGEE. This CDR3 region has 16 residues. Sample: peripheral blood, taken in a trial of Ad26.COV2.S vaccine versus placebo. V gene TRBV5-8 combines with J gene TRBJ1-4; TRBD1 might be the D (6 bases). The source is a person aged 18-65 years who received the Ad26.COV2.S COVID-19 vaccine or a placebo. CDR3 sequence (DNA): TGTGCCAGCAGTCTGGGGGCGGTCAGGAATAATGAAAAACTGTTTTTT. It translates to CASSLGAVRNNEKLFF. The full variable domain, with the rest looked up from reference TRBV5-8 and TRBJ1-4, is EAGVTQSPTHLIKTRGQQATLRCSPISGHTSVYWYQQALGLGLQFLLWYDEGEERNRGNFPPRFSGRQFPNYSSELNVNALELEDSALYLCASSLGAVRNNEKLFFGSGTQLSVL.